These 29 T cell receptor beta chains originate from one sample sequenced in a study of tumor-infiltrating lymphocytes in primary liver carcinoma. The roughly 20-34 mg bulk tissue piece was not sorted before simultaneous RNA and DNA extraction. Using a constant-region primer together with ProtoScript II reverse transcriptase, TCR beta cDNA was made from about 490 ng of total RNA. Modified slightly, ARM-PCR produced TCR beta libraries over three nested multiplex PCR rounds. Two initial PCR rounds of approximately 10 cycles each paired TRBV1-TRBV30 forward primers with a C-beta reverse primer. TCRdb ran MiXCR on the multiplex PCR reads and lists one entry per CDR3 protein. The sample lists around 70,000 distinct CDR3 sequences, more than 60% occurring once. The sequenced material came from liver tumor tissue from sampling region 4. Subset of the sample: tumor region T4, right-lateral pole. These receptors came from a man aged 40-50 years with primary liver carcinoma and hepatitis B virus infection.

To note about this clonotype: This clone may be a read error of a much larger clone one base away. The V call is TRBV20-1, the J call TRBJ2-7, with D possibly called TRBD1 or TRBD2 (5 bases each). Deletions cut 4 bases from V and 6 bases from J, with 13 bases between. Germline lookup yields CDR1 DFQATT and CDR2 SNEGSKA (reference sequence). The CDR3 is made up of 12 amino acids. CDR3: CSAKGDGFEQYF. The CDR3 DNA is TGCAGTGCTAAAGGGGACGGGTTCGAGCAGTACTTC.

This chain joins TRBV11-2 and TRBJ2-7, with 7 bases that match TRBD2. Trimming took 11 bases from V and 6 from J; bases not matched to a gene: 13. The V gene's germline CDR1 is SGHAT and CDR2 FQNNGV. This CDR3 contains 13 residues. The CDR3 reads CAGSLAAGAEQYF. The CDR3 DNA sequence: TGTGCCGGTAGCCTAGCGGCGGGAGCCGAGCAGTACTTC.

On this clonotype itself: A much larger clone lies one base from this, so it may be a read error. The J gene is TRBJ2-3, the V gene TRBV6-5; D gene uncertain. CDR3 length: 15 amino acids. The V end lost 0 bases, the J end lost 6 bases, and 13 bases lay between the germline ends. In germline, CDR1 is MNHEY, CDR2 SVGAGI. CDR3 nucleotide sequence: TGTGCCAGCAGTTACTCGTATGATAACAAGGATACGCAGTATTTT. It is translated as CASSYSYDNKDTQYF.

Note on this clonotype: A junction end diverges from the germline sequence, so it may reflect a read error. The chain combines TRBV4-1 with TRBJ1-1, with D maybe TRBD1 (5 bases). Germline CDR1 MGHRA, CDR2 YSYEKL. The CDR3 totals 14 residues. The CDR3 region has the DNA TGCGCCAGCAACCAAATTACAGGAGGCGCGGAAACTTTCTTT. Protein sequence: CASNQITGGAETFF.

Concerning this clonotype: Possible read error: a much larger clone is one base away. The chain combines TRBV5-4 with TRBJ2-3; 7 positions match TRBD2. Germline assignment: CDR1 SGHNT and CDR2 YYREEE (reference sequence). With V trimmed by 0 bases and J by 3 bases, 7 bases remained unmatched. The CDR3 length is 16 residues. CDR3: CASSLAGGGSTDTQYF. The CDR3 coding sequence is TGTGCCAGCAGCTTGGCCGGAGGCGGGAGTACAGATACGCAGTATTTT. Variable domain in full (rest from reference TRBV5-4 and TRBJ2-3): ETGVTQSPTHLIKTRGQQVTLRCSSQSGHNTVSWYQQALGQGPQFIFQYYREEENGRGNFPPRFSGLQFPNYSSELNVNALELDDSALYLCASSLAGGGSTDTQYFGPGTRLTVL.

In the case of this clonotype: Likely a read error: the CDR3 ends without its conserved phenylalanine or tryptophan. The rearrangement links TRBV11-2 to TRBJ2-1, with D maybe TRBD1 (5 bases). CDR3 length equals 13 residues. CDR1 SGHAT and CDR2 FQNNGV come from the germline V gene. The CDR3 sequence is CVSRPTGRDDQFL. The DNA of the CDR3 is TGTGTCAGCAGACCCACAGGTCGCGATGATCAGTTCCTC.

This chain connects TRBV12-3 or TRBV12-4 to TRBJ2-3; D unresolved. The V gene lost 7 bases and the J gene lost 2 bases, with 13 bases spanning the gap. CDR3 length: 14 amino acids. Here the CDR3 reads CASKKAPNTDTQYF. The CDR3 bases are TGTGCCAGCAAAAAGGCTCCGAACACAGATACGCAGTATTTT.

A word on this clonotype: At one boundary the junction diverges from the germline segment, which might be a read error. CDR3 bases: TGTGACAGCAGCTCGTCCTGCGGGGGGACCTATGGCTACACCTTC. Protein product: CDSSSSCGGTYGYTF. This chain joins TRBV11-2 and TRBJ1-2; perhaps TRBD1 as D (5 bases). The germline V gene has CDR1 SGHAT and CDR2 FQNNGV. CDR3 size: 15 residues.

The rearrangement links TRBV11-2 to TRBJ2-1; 9 positions agree with TRBD2. Trimming took 5 bases from V and 15 from J; bases not matched to a gene: 17. Germline V lookup: CDR1 SGHAT, CDR2 FQNNGV. This CDR3 has 15 amino acids. DNA of the CDR3: TGTGCCAGCAGCCCCCCGACTAGCGGCAGGGGAGGCGGGTTCTTC. Translated, it gives CASSPPTSGRGGGFF.

Comment on this clonotype: A much more abundant neighbour one base away suggests this may be a read error. The chain carries TRBV30 and TRBJ2-7; possible D gene TRBD1, 5 bases. CDR3 length: 11 amino acids. Trimming stripped 4 bases from V and 7 bases from J, with 11 bases between. Looked up from germline, CDR1 is GTSNPN and CDR2 is SVGIG (reference sequence). CDR3 sequence (DNA): TGTGCCTGGACCCAGGGATGGGAGCAGTACTTC. Translation gives CAWTQGWEQYF.

In its sample, this clonotype was seen many times. This chain uses TRBV10-3 with TRBJ1-2; 7 nucleotides match TRBD1. Germline V lookup: CDR1 ENHRY, CDR2 SYGVKD. The J segment lost 7 bases and the V segment lost 6 bases, leaving 11 bases of the junction unmatched. The CDR3 covers 14 residues. This CDR3 reads CAISFQGEGRGYTF. CDR3 bases: TGTGCCATCAGCTTTCAGGGGGAAGGTCGTGGCTACACCTTC.

With regard to this clonotype: The junction shows a germline mismatch at one end, possibly a read error. The chain joins TRBV27 to TRBJ1-3; unclear D gene. Germline V CDR1 and CDR2: MNHEY, SMNVEV (reference sequence). This CDR3 region has 12 residues. This CDR3 reads CASRGSGNTMYF. For the CDR3, the DNA is TGTGCCAGCAGAGGGTCAGGAAACACCATGTATTTT.

This clonotype has just one count. The chain links TRBV12-3 or TRBV12-4 to TRBJ2-3; the match to TRBD2 covers 8 bases. The CDR3 contains 15 residues. The J segment lost 14 bases and the V segment lost 1 base, leaving 14 bases of the junction unmatched. The DNA for the CDR3 is TGTGCCAGCAGTTTAGGTGCGGGAGGCTCAGATACACGGTATTTT. Protein product: CASSLGAGGSDTRYF.

A word on this clonotype: Just one base apart from a much larger clone, this may be a read error. The chain links TRBV5-1 to TRBJ2-3; TRBD2 agrees at 7 bases. The CDR3 is 12 residues long. Germline values: CDR1 SGHRS, CDR2 YFSETQ. The CDR3 DNA is TGCGCCAGCAGCTTTGGACTAGATGCGCAGTATTTT. It yields the protein CASSFGLDAQYF.

The CDR3 region is CASSPGHAGPGPMEQYF. DNA of the CDR3: TGTGCCAGTAGTCCGGGACACGCAGGACCGGGACCAATGGAGCAGTACTTC. This sequence joins TRBV6-1 and TRBJ2-7, with D perhaps matching TRBD1 (6 bases). V shed 9 bases and J shed 7 bases, with 31 bases lying between them. Germline CDR1 MNHNS, CDR2 SASEGT. The CDR3 consists of 17 residues.

In the case of this clonotype: Mismatch with germline at one junction end may stem from a read error. This chain connects TRBV11-2 to TRBJ2-7; D not resolved. This CDR3 spans 14 amino acids. Germline CDR1 is SGHAT and CDR2 is FQNNGV. CDR3 nucleotide sequence: TGTGCCAGCAGTTTAACTGACGCTGCCTGCGAGCAGTATTTC. It encodes CASSLTDAACEQYF.

Concerning this clonotype itself: An end of the junction does not agree with germline; a read error may underlie this. This sequence joins TRBV29-1 and TRBJ2-5; possibly TRBD1 for D (6 bases). Per germline, CDR1 SQVTM and CDR2 ANQGSEA. This CDR3 has 16 amino acids. The CDR3 here is CSVDAVGGPYQETQYF. Here the CDR3 DNA reads TGCAGCGTTGACGCGGTAGGGGGTCCGTACCAGGAGACCCAGTACTTC. The full variable domain, its missing parts supplied by reference TRBV29-1 and TRBJ2-5, is SAVISQKPSRDICQRGTSLTIQCQVDSQVTMMFWYRQQPGQSLTLIATANQGSEATYESGFVIDKFPISRPNLTFSTLTVSNMSPEDSSIYLCSVDAVGGPYQETQYFGPGTRLLVL.

The rearrangement joins TRBV28 to TRBJ2-3; 7 bases are a match to TRBD2. The CDR3 contains 16 residues. CDR1 and CDR2 from the germline V gene are MDHEN and SYDVKM. V was clipped by 9 bases and J by 2 bases; unmatched bases: 14. The CDR3 region is CASSPLGGDDTDTQYF. DNA of the CDR3: TGTGCCAGTAGTCCTCTGGGGGGGGATGACACAGATACGCAGTATTTT.

Concerning this clonotype itself: A junction boundary mismatches the germline segment, possibly from a read error. The gene calls are TRBV11-2 and TRBJ1-2; D not resolved. The germline V gene has CDR1 SGHAT and CDR2 FQNNGV. CDR3 length equals 13 residues. DNA for the CDR3: TGTGCTAGCAGCCCCTATTGGGCCCGTGGTTACACCTTC. The encoded protein is CASSPYWARGYTF.

The chain links TRBV6-5 to TRBJ2-6, with D possibly being TRBD1 or TRBD2 (5 bases each). The CDR3 sequence is 16 residues long. The germline V gene has CDR1 MNHEY and CDR2 SVGAGI. Trimming stripped 8 bases from V and 0 bases from J, with 14 bases between. CDR3 sequence (DNA): TGTGCCAGCGGGACGGGTCATGACTCTGGGGCCAACGTCCTGACTTTC. The encoded protein is CASGTGHDSGANVLTF.

About this clonotype itself: The junction shows a germline mismatch at one end, possibly a read error. V is TRBV29-1 and J is TRBJ1-1, with no clear D. In germline, CDR1 is SQVTM, CDR2 ANQGSEA. The CDR3 has 12 residues. The CDR3 protein is CSVARQETEASF. For the CDR3, the DNA is TGCAGCGTTGCCAGGCAGGAGACTGAAGCTTCCTTT.

As concerns this clonotype: Here the CDR3 omits its conserved ending phenylalanine or tryptophan, so a read error is the likely source. The J gene is TRBJ2-1, the V gene TRBV4-1, with 8 bases that match TRBD2. V was pared by 3 bases and J by 7 bases, with 14 bases of the junction left unmatched. The CDR3 contains 17 residues. Germline V CDR1 and CDR2: MGHRA, YSYEKL. The CDR3 region is CASSQGGGGRPDNEQFY. Written as DNA, the CDR3 is TGCGCCAGCAGCCAGGGTGGCGGGGGGAGGCCGGATAATGAGCAGTTCTAC.

Details on this clonotype: A read error may produce the germline difference seen at one junction end. The rearrangement uses TRBV7-8 and TRBJ2-2, with D perhaps TRBD2 (5 bases). Germline lookup yields CDR1 SGHVS and CDR2 FQNEAQ. This CDR3 has 16 amino acids. The CDR3 loop is CSSSPLRGPNTGKLFF. The CDR3 DNA reads TGTTCCAGCAGCCCCCTTCGAGGACCGAACACCGGGAAGCTGTTTTTT.

With regard to this clonotype: The junction departs from germline at one end; a sequencing error may be responsible. This chain links TRBV12-3 or TRBV12-4 with TRBJ1-5; D unresolved. CDR3 length: 13 residues. CDR3 coding DNA: TGTGCCAGCAGTGGAACAGAAAATCAGCCCCATCATTTT. Protein sequence: CASSGTENQPHHF.

CDR3 in DNA: TGTGCCAGCAGTCCCCTTAGGCGAGGTTATGGCTACACCTTC. Its protein product is CASSPLRRGYGYTF. The gene calls are TRBV7-2 and TRBJ1-2; no clear D. The germline V gene has CDR1 SGHTA and CDR2 FQGNSA. Trimming left V 6 bases short and J 5 bases short, with 16 bases between. This CDR3 has 14 amino acids.

V usage is TRBV28 and J usage is TRBJ1-1; D possibly corresponds to TRBD1 (6 bases). The CDR3 has 16 residues. Germline lookup yields CDR1 MDHEN and CDR2 SYDVKM. V dropped 7 bases and J dropped 5 bases, with 23 bases sitting between them. CDR3 region: CASILASVGAGTEAFF. In DNA form, the CDR3 reads TGTGCCAGCATCCTTGCCTCTGTGGGGGCAGGGACTGAAGCTTTCTTT.

This clonotype was detected ten times or more. V and J are TRBV10-2 and TRBJ2-1, with 7 positions matching TRBD2. In germline, CDR1 is WSHSY, CDR2 SAAADI. The V segment lost 4 bases and the J segment 3 bases; nucleotides outside the gene matches: 3. This CDR3 spans 14 amino acids. The CDR3 here is CASSGTSDYNEQFF. The CDR3, as DNA: TGCGCCAGCAGTGGAACTAGCGACTACAATGAGCAGTTCTTC.

This chain links TRBV20-1 with TRBJ2-1; D unclear. Germline CDR1 reads DFQATT; CDR2 reads SNEGSKA (reference sequence). The CDR3 has 13 residues. V was trimmed by 0 bases and J by 6 bases, leaving 9 bases between them. This CDR3 is CSARDIARNEQFF. The CDR3 DNA follows: TGCAGTGCTAGAGATATAGCACGCAATGAGCAGTTCTTC.

The gene calls are TRBV28 and TRBJ1-2; tentatively, D is TRBD1 (6 bases). This CDR3 has 13 residues. The V end was cut by 7 bases, the J end by 4 bases, with 13 bases between. Germline loops: CDR1 MDHEN, CDR2 SYDVKM. CDR3: CASTLGGIYGYTF. In DNA, the CDR3 is TGTGCCAGCACCTTAGGGGGGATCTATGGCTACACCTTC.